The TCR beta chain described here comes from a study of T cell responses to AZD1222 COVID-19 vaccine. TCRdb's copy holds only in-frame clones and misses some; the assay was immunoSEQ multiplex PCR. Of fewer than 200,000 clones in the sample, 88% were seen once. Germline lookup yields CDR1 LNHDA and CDR2 SQIVND (reference sequence). Trimming stripped 5 bases from V and 6 bases from J, with 23 bases between. This CDR3 has 16 amino acids. The chain has TRBV19 and TRBJ2-7; D tentatively reads TRBD1 or TRBD2 (6 bases each). This clonotype was obtained from an adult who received the AZD1222 COVID-19 vaccine. The specimen comprised peripheral blood, sampled 28 days after the second AZD1222 dose. In DNA form, the CDR3 reads TGTGCCAGTAGTGCTCGGACAGTTAGGGAGGTGGGCGAGCAGTACTTC. This translates into CASSARTVREVGEQYF. Combining the CDR3 with reference TRBV19 and TRBJ2-7 gives the whole variable domain DGGITQSPKYLFRKEGQNVTLSCEQNLNHDAMYWYRQDPGQGLRLIYYSQIVNDFQKGDIAEGYSVSREKKESFPLTVTSAQKNPTAFYLCASSARTVREVGEQYFGPGTRLTVT.